This passage covers 27 T cell receptor beta chains from one sample sequenced in a study of T cell changes during pregnancy in multiple sclerosis. Using immunoSEQ multiplex PCR, the repertoire was profiled, and TCRdb retains in-frame clones only, with some absent. This table has over 90,000 clones, about 91% appearing once. The sample here was peripheral blood, taken before pregnancy. The receptors were gathered from a female donor with multiple sclerosis, enrolled in a pregnancy study.

The gene calls are TRBV11-2 and TRBJ2-5; D is unclear. The germline V gene has CDR1 SGHAT and CDR2 FQNNGV. V lost 8 bases to trimming and J lost 3 bases, with 10 bases between them. This CDR3 is 12 amino acids long. The CDR3 coding sequence is TGTGCCAGCGGTCGAGTAGAAGAGACCCAGTACTTC. It codes for CASGRVEETQYF.

The chain is built from TRBV27 and TRBJ2-2, with TRBD2 identical over 10 bases. Germline CDR1 reads MNHEY; CDR2 reads SMNVEV (reference sequence). The CDR3 has 15 residues. V shed 5 bases and J 1 base; nucleotides not matched to a gene: 1. CDR3 coding DNA: TGTGCCAGCAGTGCTAGCGGGAGGAACACCGGGGAGCTGTTTTTT. It encodes CASSASGRNTGELFF.

The rearrangement uses TRBV5-4 and TRBJ2-3; TRBD2 aligns across 7 bases. Germline values: CDR1 SGHNT, CDR2 YYREEE (reference sequence). J lost 3 bases, V lost 4 bases, and 5 bases had no gene match. The CDR3 extends over 14 amino acids. As DNA, the CDR3 is TGTGCCAGCAGCCACCGGGACTATACAGATACGCAGTATTTT. Translated, it gives CASSHRDYTDTQYF.

The chain uses TRBV27 and TRBJ2-1; D perhaps matches TRBD2 (7 bases). Germline CDR1 MNHEY, CDR2 SMNVEV (reference sequence). The ends were cut back, 8 bases at V and 4 bases at J, with 9 bases in the middle. The CDR3 has 12 residues. CDR3 residues: CASGGAYNEQFF. The CDR3 DNA sequence: TGTGCCAGCGGGGGGGCATACAATGAGCAGTTCTTC.

J is TRBJ2-6 and V is TRBV15, with 7 bases fitting TRBD2. V dropped 1 base and J dropped 1; count of bases not matched to a gene: 4. Germline values: CDR1 LNHNV, CDR2 YYDKDF (reference sequence). This CDR3 is 17 amino acids long. The CDR3 sequence is CATSRGGGGSGANVLTF. CDR3 DNA: TGTGCCACCAGCAGAGGGGGGGGAGGGTCTGGGGCCAACGTCCTGACTTTC.

V is TRBV7-9 and J is TRBJ2-7; D unclear. The CDR3 sequence is 15 residues long. The ends were cut back, 5 bases at V and 4 bases at J, with 18 bases in the middle. The V gene's germline CDR1 is SEHNR and CDR2 FQNEAQ (reference sequence). The CDR3 protein is CASSPDWRARYEQYF. Here the CDR3 DNA reads TGTGCCAGCAGCCCTGACTGGCGCGCGAGGTACGAGCAGTACTTC. Variable domain in full (rest from reference TRBV7-9 and TRBJ2-7): DTGVSQNPRHKITKRGQNVTFRCDPISEHNRLYWYRQTLGQGPEFLTYFQNEAQLEKSRLLSDRFSAERPKGSFSTLEIQRTEQGDSAMYLCASSPDWRARYEQYFGPGTRLTVT.

This chain connects TRBV27 to TRBJ2-3; the match to TRBD2 covers 13 bases. The length of the CDR3 is 16 residues. V lost 5 bases, J lost 2 bases, and 4 bases stayed unmatched. CDR1 MNHEY and CDR2 SMNVEV come from the germline V gene (reference sequence). The CDR3 sequence is CASSLGLAGATDTQYF. The CDR3 DNA reads TGTGCCAGCAGTCTTGGACTAGCGGGAGCCACAGATACGCAGTATTTT.

The CDR3 nucleotides read TGTGCCAGCAGCGAAAACAGGGCATCTGGAAACACCATATATTTT. As protein: CASSENRASGNTIYF. The chain has TRBV7-2 and TRBJ1-3, with D possibly being TRBD1 (6 bases). Trimming pared 5 bases from V and 1 base from J, leaving 12 bases between. This CDR3 region has 15 residues. CDR1 is SGHTA, CDR2 FQGNSA, per germline.

V usage is TRBV28 and J usage is TRBJ2-7, with 7 bases lining up with TRBD1. The CDR3 covers 16 residues. The ends lost 5 bases at V and 5 bases at J; junction bases unmatched: 15. Germline lookup yields CDR1 MDHEN and CDR2 SYDVKM. CDR3: CASSPPRKGAINEQYF. The CDR3 DNA is TGTGCCAGCAGTCCTCCCCGCAAGGGGGCGATCAACGAGCAGTACTTC.

This chain links TRBV27 with TRBJ2-7, with D perhaps TRBD2 (5 bases). This CDR3 is 16 amino acids long. Trimming took 1 base from V and 3 from J, leaving 16 bases between them. CDR1 is MNHEY and CDR2 is SMNVEV in the germline V gene (reference sequence). CDR3 loop: CASSLLGSPGYYEQYF. The CDR3 DNA sequence: TGTGCCAGCAGTTTATTGGGCTCTCCGGGGTACTACGAGCAGTACTTC.

The J gene is TRBJ1-1, the V gene TRBV4-1; 8 bases agree with TRBD1. The V gene end was trimmed by 2 bases and the J gene end by 8 bases; junction bases not matched to a gene: 10. This CDR3 spans 15 amino acids. Germline lookup yields CDR1 MGHRA and CDR2 YSYEKL. The CDR3 coding sequence is TGCGCCAGCAGCCAATTGGACAGGGTAACGTCGGAAGCTTTCTTT. Its translation is CASSQLDRVTSEAFF.

The chain is built from TRBV5-6 and TRBJ2-2, with 8 bases that match TRBD2. This CDR3 comprises 16 residues. The trim removed 4 bases at V and 6 bases at J, leaving 11 bases unmatched. Germline V CDR1 and CDR2: SGHDT, YYEEEE. CDR3 coding DNA: TGTGCCAGCAGCCTGCCGGGACTAGAGAGAGCCGGGGAGCTGTTTTTT. As protein: CASSLPGLERAGELFF.

The chain links TRBV18 to TRBJ2-4; D is unclear. The germline V and J ends were trimmed by 3 bases and 5 bases, with 8 bases remaining between them. The CDR3 has 13 amino acids. Germline CDR1 reads KGHSH; CDR2 reads LQKENI. CDR3 sequence reads: CASSPRSENIQYF. The CDR3 DNA is TGTGCCAGCTCACCTAGATCCGAAAACATTCAGTACTTC.

This clone was counted once. The V gene is TRBV7-8, the J gene TRBJ1-6, with TRBD1 identical over 9 bases. With 1 base clipped from V and 3 bases from J, the junction kept 4 bases outside the gene matches. Per germline, CDR1 SGHVS and CDR2 FQNEAQ. This CDR3 comprises 17 residues. CDR3 amino acids: CASSLVGQGYYNSPLHF. The CDR3 bases are TGTGCCAGCAGCTTAGTGGGACAGGGTTACTATAATTCACCCCTCCACTTT.

On this clone: This sample includes further DNA sequences coding for the same CDR3. This chain connects TRBV5-1 to TRBJ2-7; D remains unclear. Trimming took off 0 bases at V and 1 base at J, with 8 bases between the two ends. Germline assignment: CDR1 SGHRS and CDR2 YFSETQ. CDR3 length: 14 residues. CDR3 sequence reads: CASSLGAGSYEQYF. CDR3 DNA sequence: TGCGCCAGCAGCTTGGGGGCTGGTTCCTACGAGCAGTACTTC.

As DNA, the CDR3 is TGCGCCAGCAGTTTTACTTTCCGGGACAGGGCACCGAGCACTGAAGCTTTCTTT. This gives the protein CASSFTFRDRAPSTEAFF. The chain joins TRBV5-1 to TRBJ1-1; 9 bases agree with TRBD1. CDR1 is SGHRS and CDR2 is YFSETQ in the germline V gene. CDR3 length: 18 residues. V lost 5 bases and J lost 4; bases outside the gene matches: 18.

The chain links TRBV28 to TRBJ2-2; 10 bases are a match to TRBD2. Germline CDR1 reads MDHEN; CDR2 reads SYDVKM. The length of the CDR3 is 15 residues. The ends lost 5 bases at V and 5 bases at J; junction bases unmatched: 5. This chain's CDR3 is CASSPSGRVTGELFF. Here the CDR3 DNA reads TGTGCCAGCAGTCCCAGCGGGAGGGTAACCGGGGAGCTGTTTTTT.

The chain recombines TRBV6-1 with TRBJ2-1, with 8 positions matching TRBD1. Trimming removed 2 bases from V and 7 bases from J; junction bases left unmatched: 4. This CDR3 spans 14 amino acids. Germline V CDR1 and CDR2: MNHNS, SASEGT. The CDR3 DNA sequence: TGTGCCAGCAGTGAACGGACAGGGAGAAATGAGCAGTTCTTC. This translates into CASSERTGRNEQFF.

The chain recombines TRBV12-5 with TRBJ2-7; 8 positions agree with TRBD2. This CDR3 is 15 amino acids long. V was pared by 4 bases and J by 2 bases, with 7 bases of the junction left unmatched. Germline V lookup: CDR1 LGHNT, CDR2 FRNRAP. CDR3 amino acids: CASGSPPGLAYEQYF. CDR3 nucleotides: TGTGCTAGTGGTTCGCCACCGGGACTAGCCTACGAGCAGTACTTC.

This clone was counted at least ten times. The chain couples TRBV2 to TRBJ2-7; 10 positions match TRBD1. V shed 6 bases, J shed 5 bases, and the junction held 4 bases outside the gene matches. Germline V gene sequence: CDR1 SNHLY, CDR2 FYNNEI. The CDR3 sequence is 13 residues long. In nucleotides, the CDR3 is TGTGCCAGCAGCGGGGACAGGGGCAACGAGCAGTACTTC. It yields the protein CASSGDRGNEQYF.

The chain has TRBV11-2 and TRBJ2-7, with 7 nucleotides matching TRBD2. V lost 1 base and J lost 1; bases outside the gene matches: 13. CDR3 length: 18 amino acids. Germline V gene sequence: CDR1 SGHAT, CDR2 FQNNGV. The CDR3 sequence: CASSLGALGRGLSYEQYF. The CDR3 DNA reads as TGTGCCAGCAGCTTAGGGGCCCTTGGGAGGGGACTATCCTACGAGCAGTACTTC. The variable domain in full, completed from reference TRBV11-2 and TRBJ2-7, reads EAGVAQSPRYKIIEKRQSVAFWCNPISGHATLYWYQQILGQGPKLLIQFQNNGVVDDSQLPKDRFSAERLKGVDSTLKIQPAKLEDSAVYLCASSLGALGRGLSYEQYFGPGTRLTVT.

The chain couples TRBV4-1 to TRBJ1-1; 7 bases agree with TRBD1. This CDR3 comprises 15 residues. Unmatched junction bases numbered 6, after V lost 0 bases and J lost 5 bases. Germline CDR1 and CDR2: MGHRA and YSYEKL. CDR3 loop: CASSQDRAGGTEAFF. Here the CDR3 DNA reads TGCGCCAGCAGCCAAGATAGGGCAGGGGGGACTGAAGCTTTCTTT.

This rearrangement joins TRBV7-2 to TRBJ1-6, with TRBD1 matching 7 bases. The J segment lost 8 bases and the V segment lost 2 bases, leaving 6 bases of the junction unmatched. The CDR3 runs to 15 residues. Germline CDR1 reads SGHTA; CDR2 reads FQGNSA. The chain's CDR3 is CASSLRQGIDSPLHF. The DNA of the CDR3 is TGTGCCAGCAGCTTACGACAGGGAATTGATTCACCCCTCCACTTT.

The chain combines TRBV27 with TRBJ1-2, with 9 bases lining up with TRBD1. The CDR3 has 14 amino acids. Germline V gene lookup returns CDR1 MNHEY and CDR2 SMNVEV (reference sequence). V was pared by 8 bases and J by 7 bases, with 11 bases of the junction left unmatched. The CDR3 DNA sequence: TGTGCCAGCGGGCGGGACAGGGACATCGGTGGCTACACCTTC. Residues: CASGRDRDIGGYTF.

J is TRBJ1-4 and V is TRBV7-9; a possible D gene is TRBD1 (5 bases). Germline values: CDR1 SEHNR, CDR2 FQNEAQ (reference sequence). V was shortened by 3 bases and J by 10 bases, with 18 bases between the two germline ends. The CDR3 is made up of 15 amino acids. This chain's CDR3 is CASSFKGSERGKLFF. In DNA form, the CDR3 reads TGTGCCAGCAGCTTTAAAGGATCCGAAAGGGGAAAACTGTTTTTT. Supplemented by reference TRBV7-9 and TRBJ1-4, the full variable domain reads DTGVSQNPRHKITKRGQNVTFRCDPISEHNRLYWYRQTLGQGPEFLTYFQNEAQLEKSRLLSDRFSAERPKGSFSTLEIQRTEQGDSAMYLCASSFKGSERGKLFFGSGTQLSVL.

The rearrangement joins TRBV11-2 to TRBJ2-2, with a possible D match to TRBD1 (6 bases). CDR3 length: 16 amino acids. V was clipped by 5 bases and J by 3 bases, with 16 bases between them. Per the germline V gene, CDR1 is SGHAT and CDR2 is FQNNGV. The CDR3 DNA reads TGTGCCAGCAGCGGGAAGTGGGGGCCGGACACCGGGGAGCTGTTTTTT. Protein product: CASSGKWGPDTGELFF.

The CDR3 sequence: CASSLAQGGRTGELFF. CDR3 DNA sequence: TGTGCCAGCAGCTTAGCGCAGGGTGGCCGGACCGGGGAGCTGTTTTTT. The J gene is TRBJ2-2, the V gene TRBV7-6; possible D gene TRBD1, 5 bases. Germline assignment: CDR1 SGHVS and CDR2 FNYEAQ. The V and J ends lost 0 bases and 5 bases respectively, with 13 bases between them. This CDR3 is 16 amino acids long.